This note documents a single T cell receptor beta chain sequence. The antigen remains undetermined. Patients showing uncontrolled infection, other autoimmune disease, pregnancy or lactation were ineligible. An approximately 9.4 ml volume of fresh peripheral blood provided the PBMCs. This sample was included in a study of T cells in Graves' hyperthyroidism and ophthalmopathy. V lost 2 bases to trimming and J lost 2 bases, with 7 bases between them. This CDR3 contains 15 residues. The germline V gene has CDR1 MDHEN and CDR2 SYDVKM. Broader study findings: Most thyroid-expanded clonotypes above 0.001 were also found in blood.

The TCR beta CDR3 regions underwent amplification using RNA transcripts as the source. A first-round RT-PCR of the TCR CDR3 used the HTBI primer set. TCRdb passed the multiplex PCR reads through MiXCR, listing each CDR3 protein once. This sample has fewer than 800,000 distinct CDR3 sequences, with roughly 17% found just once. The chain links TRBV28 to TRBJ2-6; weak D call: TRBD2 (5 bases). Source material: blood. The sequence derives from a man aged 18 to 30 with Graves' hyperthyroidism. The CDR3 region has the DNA TGTGCCAGCAGTTTAGAGGGTCCTGGGGCCAACGTCCTGACTTTC. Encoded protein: CASSLEGPGANVLTF.